This T cell receptor beta chain is from a study of Ad26.COV2.S vaccination and SARS-CoV-2 variants. Study-wide context: Donor joined the COV1001 Ad26.COV2.S trial arm.

Method: immunoSEQ multiplex PCR; TCRdb's copy keeps in-frame clones and lacks some. The sample shows 440,000 or so clones, roughly 91% of them seen only once. As for treatment: some 19 received Ad26.COV2.S at low or high dose, single or two shots; about 5 received placebo; per-sample allocation not given. The study sampled participants on day 63 after the first vaccine or placebo injection. The vaccine antigen was prefusion-stabilized Wuhan SARS-CoV-2 spike. V dropped 4 bases and J dropped 3 bases, with 22 bases sitting between them. The CDR3 totals 17 residues. Germline V gives CDR1 PRHDT, CDR2 FYEKMQ (reference sequence).

The chain links TRBV13 to TRBJ2-7, with D possibly being TRBD2 (6 bases). Sequenced here: peripheral blood, sampled in a trial of Ad26.COV2.S vaccine versus placebo. The clonotype was recovered from a person aged 18 to 65 who received the Ad26.COV2.S COVID-19 vaccine or a placebo. The CDR3 nucleotides are TGTGCCAGCAGCTCCACCCGTGCGGGGAGCAAGATCTACGAGCAGTACTTC. Its protein product is CASSSTRAGSKIYEQYF.